The 3 T cell receptor beta chains presented below share a single source sample, sequenced in a study of CD8+ T cells in alopecia areata. In each case, RNA was isolated and then reverse transcribed into cDNA as the sequencing template. TCRdb keeps only in-frame clones here, not all; method: immunoSEQ multiplex PCR. The sample yields 200,000 to 250,000 clones, 35% to 40% seen once. As to treatment: oral pan-JAK inhibitor, 5-10 mg twice daily. Specimen: CD4+ T cells sorted from blood, collected at approximately week 30, from a patient treated with tofacitinib. These receptors were obtained from a human donor with alopecia areata.

The V and J genes are TRBV5-1 and TRBJ1-2; D gene ambiguous. Trimming left V 1 base short and J 5 bases short, with 12 bases between. Germline V CDR1 and CDR2: SGHRS, YFSETQ. This CDR3 spans 14 amino acids. CDR3 region: CASSLSATGYGYTF. The CDR3 nucleotides read TGCGCCAGCAGCTTGTCGGCGACCGGTTATGGCTACACCTTC.

This clone was picked up a small number of times. V and J are TRBV29-1 and TRBJ2-7; 7 bases align to TRBD1. V was pared by 6 bases and J by 0 bases, with 5 bases of the junction left unmatched. This CDR3 comprises 13 residues. Germline assignment: CDR1 SQVTM and CDR2 ANQGSEA. CDR3 in amino acids: CSVTGISSYEQYF. CDR3 coding DNA: TGCAGCGTGACAGGGATTAGCTCCTACGAGCAGTACTTC.

The genes are TRBV25-1 and TRBJ1-4; no firm D call. V dropped 2 bases and J dropped 0 bases, with 13 bases sitting between them. From germline, CDR1 is MGHDK and CDR2 SYGVNS. The CDR3 sequence is 17 residues long. For the CDR3, the DNA is TGTGCCAGCAGTGAAATCAGAACCTTTGCAACTAATGAAAAACTGTTTTTT. It yields the protein CASSEIRTFATNEKLFF.